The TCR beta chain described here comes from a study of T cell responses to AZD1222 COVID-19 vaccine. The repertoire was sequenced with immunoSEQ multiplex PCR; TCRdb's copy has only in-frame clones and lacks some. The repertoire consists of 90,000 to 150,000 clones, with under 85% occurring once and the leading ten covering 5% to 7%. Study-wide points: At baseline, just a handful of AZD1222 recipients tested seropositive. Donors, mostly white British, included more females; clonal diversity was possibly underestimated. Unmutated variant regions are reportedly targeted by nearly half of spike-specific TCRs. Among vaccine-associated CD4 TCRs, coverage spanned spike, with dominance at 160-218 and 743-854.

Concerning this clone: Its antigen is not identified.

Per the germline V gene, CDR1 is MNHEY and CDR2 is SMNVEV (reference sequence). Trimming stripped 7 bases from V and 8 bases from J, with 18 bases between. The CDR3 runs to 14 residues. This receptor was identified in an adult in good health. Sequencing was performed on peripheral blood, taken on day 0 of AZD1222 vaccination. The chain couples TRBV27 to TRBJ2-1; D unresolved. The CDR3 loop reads CASTRLGYLDEQFF. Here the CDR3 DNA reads TGTGCCAGCACCCGCCTCGGGTACCTAGATGAGCAGTTCTTC.